Sequencing of this T cell receptor (beta chain) was carried out in a study of T cell repertoires in cytomegalovirus infection. Study-level background: Signatures in public TCR beta sequences pointed to both CMV infection and matching HLA type.

TCRdb reanalysed the reads using MiXCR and keeps one entry per CDR3 protein. This table holds some 920,000 distinct CDR3 sequences, under 40% found once. This clonotype appeared a few times. The antigen is not known. Findings of the study overall: Cumulated frequencies of public TCR beta families served to identify carriers of CMV plus the relevant HLA.

The CDR3 is made up of 16 amino acids. V shed 3 bases and J 7 bases; nucleotides not matched to a gene: 10. The sequenced sample was cultured CD8+ T cells from PBMCs, obtained from culture after CMV antigen stimulation. The chain links TRBV12-3 or TRBV12-4 to TRBJ2-7; TRBD1 matches 12 bases. The source is a human donor in good health (CMV status not recorded). Some clones in this sample may be carry-over from other donors' samples. The chain's CDR3 is CASSFVPGQGAREQYF. The CDR3 DNA reads TGTGCCAGCAGTTTTGTACCGGGACAGGGGGCGAGGGAGCAGTACTTC.